These 4 T cell receptor beta chains originate from one sample sequenced in a study of blood T cell repertoires in COVID-19. Clones were sequenced by immunoSEQ multiplex PCR, and TCRdb holds only the in-frame ones, with some missing. The sample lists 200,000 to 250,000 clones, approximately 78% occurring once. The specimen was peripheral blood. These receptors all come from a woman of 80 years or more with COVID-19, enrolled during active disease.

V and J are TRBV2 and TRBJ2-7; TRBD1 is a possible D gene (6 bases). Trimming pared 7 bases from V and 1 base from J, leaving 14 bases between. Germline V CDR1 and CDR2: SNHLY, FYNNEI. This CDR3 is built from 14 residues. CDR3 region: CASMSRDTSYEQYF. CDR3 in DNA: TGTGCCAGCATGAGCCGGGACACGTCCTACGAGCAGTACTTC.

The chain carries TRBV9 and TRBJ2-7, with a possible D match to TRBD2 (7 bases). The CDR3 is 15 amino acids. Germline values: CDR1 SGDLS, CDR2 YYNGEE. V lost 0 bases and J 1 base, leaving 11 bases between the germline ends. In nucleotides, the CDR3 is TGTGCCAGCAGCGTAGAGGGAGGGGGATCCTACGAGCAGTACTTC. Its translation: CASSVEGGGSYEQYF.

This sequence joins TRBV18 and TRBJ2-3; TRBD2 is a possible D gene (5 bases). V shed 3 bases and J shed 6 bases, with 19 bases lying between them. The germline V gene has CDR1 KGHSH and CDR2 LQKENI. The CDR3 is 16 residues long. CDR3 loop: CASSPPAPYSGDTQYF. In DNA form, the CDR3 reads TGTGCCAGCTCACCCCCGGCCCCCTACTCGGGGGATACGCAGTATTTT. The full variable domain, with the rest looked up from reference TRBV18 and TRBJ2-3, is NAGVMQNPRHLVRRRGQEARLRCSPMKGHSHVYWYRQLPEEGLKFMVYLQKENIIDESGMPKERFSAEFPKEGPSILRIQQVVRGDSAAYFCASSPPAPYSGDTQYFGPGTRLTVL.

This chain links TRBV28 with TRBJ1-5; TRBD1 might be the D (6 bases). CDR1 is MDHEN, CDR2 SYDVKM, per germline. The CDR3 consists of 15 residues. V was clipped by 3 bases and J by 2 bases, with 11 bases between them. The CDR3 protein is CASSLGALGNQPQHF. The CDR3, as DNA: TGTGCCAGCAGTTTGGGGGCCTTAGGCAATCAGCCCCAGCATTTT.